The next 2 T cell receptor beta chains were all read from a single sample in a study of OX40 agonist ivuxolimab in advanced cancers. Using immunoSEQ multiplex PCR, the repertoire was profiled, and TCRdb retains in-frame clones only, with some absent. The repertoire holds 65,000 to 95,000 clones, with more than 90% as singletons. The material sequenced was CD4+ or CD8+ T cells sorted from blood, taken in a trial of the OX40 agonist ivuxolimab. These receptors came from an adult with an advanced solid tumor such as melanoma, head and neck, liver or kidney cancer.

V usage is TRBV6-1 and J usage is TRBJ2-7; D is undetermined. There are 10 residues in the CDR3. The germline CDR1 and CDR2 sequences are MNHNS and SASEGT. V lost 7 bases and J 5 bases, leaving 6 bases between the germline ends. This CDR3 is CASKPDEQYF. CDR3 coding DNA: TGTGCCAGCAAGCCGGACGAGCAGTACTTC.

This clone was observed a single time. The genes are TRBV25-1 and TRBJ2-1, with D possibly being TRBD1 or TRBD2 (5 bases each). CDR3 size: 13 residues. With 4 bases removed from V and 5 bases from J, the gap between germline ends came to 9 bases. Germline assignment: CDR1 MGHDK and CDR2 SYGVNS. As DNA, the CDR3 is TGTGCCAGCAGTGGGGGGAGTAACAATGAGCAGTTCTTC. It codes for CASSGGSNNEQFF.